The next 7 T cell receptor beta chains were all read from a single sample in a study of identical twins. TCRdb called the 5' RACE reads again in MiXCR, with one record for every CDR3 protein. Among 260,000 or so distinct CDR3 sequences listed, 6% to 8% were seen once. Another study also made use of these data, one on yellow fever vaccine responses in identical twins.

The sample consisted of CD8+ T cells sorted from blood. These receptor sequences come from a woman between 18 and 29 years old in good health.

The chain employs TRBV5-6 and TRBJ1-1, with 7 nucleotides matching TRBD1. This CDR3 has 16 amino acids. V gave up 4 bases and J gave up 0 bases; unmatched junction bases: 9. Germline values: CDR1 SGHDT, CDR2 YYEEEE. CDR3 sequence (DNA): TGTGCCAGCAGCCAGGGGGAATGGTGGTTGAACACTGAAGCTTTCTTT. As protein: CASSQGEWWLNTEAFF.

The genes are TRBV11-2 and TRBJ2-1; TRBD2 matches at 12 bases. Germline V gene data show CDR1 as SGHAT and CDR2 as FQNNGV. Germline trimming cut 3 bases from V and 4 bases from J; bases unmatched to any gene: 4. The CDR3 totals 16 residues. CDR3 sequence reads: CASSFSGTSGYNEQFF. CDR3 in DNA: TGTGCCAGCAGCTTCTCCGGGACTAGCGGGTACAATGAGCAGTTCTTC.

This clonotype was recorded many times. The chain carries TRBV7-9 and TRBJ1-1; 8 nucleotides align to TRBD1. Trimming removed 2 bases from V and 7 bases from J; junction bases left unmatched: 9. Germline CDR1 SEHNR, CDR2 FQNEAQ (reference sequence). CDR3 length: 15 residues. The CDR3 DNA reads as TGTGCCAGCAGCTTAAGCGGCAGGGGGCTGGGTGAAGCTTTCTTT. Translation gives CASSLSGRGLGEAFF.

There are a few counts of this clonotype. The chain uses TRBV5-8 and TRBJ1-2, with TRBD1 matching over 7 bases. This CDR3 has 14 amino acids. With V trimmed by 1 base and J by 5 bases, 5 bases remained unmatched. Germline V CDR1 and CDR2: SGHTS, YDEGEE. The CDR3 DNA sequence: TGTGCCAGCAGCTTGTATACAGGGGCGTATGGCTACACCTTC. It translates to CASSLYTGAYGYTF.

In its sample, this clonotype was seen a few times. The V gene is TRBV7-6, the J gene TRBJ2-3; 9 bases line up with TRBD2. Germline V gene sequence: CDR1 SGHVS, CDR2 FNYEAQ. J gave up 2 bases and V 5 bases, and 8 bases lay outside the gene matches. CDR3 length: 16 residues. The CDR3, as DNA: TGTGCCAGCAGCGGATTCGGCGGGGGGGTCACAGATACGCAGTATTTT. Translating it yields CASSGFGGGVTDTQYF.

J is TRBJ1-1 and V is TRBV4-1, with D unclear. V dropped 1 base and J dropped 6 bases, with 12 bases sitting between them. Germline loops: CDR1 MGHRA, CDR2 YSYEKL. The CDR3 covers 14 residues. The CDR3 region has the DNA TGCGCCAGCAGCCAAGGGGCCGGCGGAGCTGAAGCTTTCTTT. Residues: CASSQGAGGAEAFF.

This chain joins TRBV9 and TRBJ2-5; 11 bases agree with TRBD2. J lost 4 bases, V lost 1 base, and 3 bases had no gene match. Germline-derived CDR1 and CDR2 are SGDLS and YYNGEE. The length of the CDR3 is 15 residues. CDR3 in DNA: TGTGCCAGCAGCGTAAATCTAGCGGGAGGAGAGACCCAGTACTTC. It translates to CASSVNLAGGETQYF.